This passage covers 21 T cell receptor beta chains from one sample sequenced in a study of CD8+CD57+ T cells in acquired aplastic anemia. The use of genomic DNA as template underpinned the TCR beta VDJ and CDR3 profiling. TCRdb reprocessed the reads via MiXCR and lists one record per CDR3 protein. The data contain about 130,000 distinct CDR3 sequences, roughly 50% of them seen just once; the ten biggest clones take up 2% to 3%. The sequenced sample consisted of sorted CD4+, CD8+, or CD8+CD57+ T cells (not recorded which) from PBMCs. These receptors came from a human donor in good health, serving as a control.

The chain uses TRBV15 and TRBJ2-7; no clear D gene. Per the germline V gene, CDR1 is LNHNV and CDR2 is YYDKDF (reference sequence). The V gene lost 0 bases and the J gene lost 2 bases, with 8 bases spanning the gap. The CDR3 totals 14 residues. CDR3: CATSRDFFPYEQYF. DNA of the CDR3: TGTGCCACCAGCAGAGATTTTTTTCCCTACGAGCAGTACTTC.

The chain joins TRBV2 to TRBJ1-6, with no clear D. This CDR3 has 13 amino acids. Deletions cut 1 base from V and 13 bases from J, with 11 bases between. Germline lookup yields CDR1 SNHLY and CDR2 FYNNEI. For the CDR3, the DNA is TGTGCCAGCAGTGAAGTTCCACCGCCCCCCCTCCACTTT. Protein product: CASSEVPPPPLHF.

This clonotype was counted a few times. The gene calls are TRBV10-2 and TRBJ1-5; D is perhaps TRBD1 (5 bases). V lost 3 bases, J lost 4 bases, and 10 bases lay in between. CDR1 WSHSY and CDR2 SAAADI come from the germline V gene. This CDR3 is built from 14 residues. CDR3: CASSEAQENQPQHF. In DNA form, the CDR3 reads TGCGCCAGCAGTGAAGCACAGGAGAATCAGCCCCAGCATTTT.

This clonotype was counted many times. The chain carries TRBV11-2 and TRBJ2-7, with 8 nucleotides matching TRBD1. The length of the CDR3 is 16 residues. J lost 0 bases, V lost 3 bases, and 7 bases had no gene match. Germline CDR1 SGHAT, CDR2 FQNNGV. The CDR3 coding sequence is TGTGCCAGCAGCTTCTGGACAGGGAGCGGCTCCTACGAGCAGTACTTC. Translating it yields CASSFWTGSGSYEQYF. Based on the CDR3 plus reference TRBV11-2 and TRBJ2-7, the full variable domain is EAGVAQSPRYKIIEKRQSVAFWCNPISGHATLYWYQQILGQGPKLLIQFQNNGVVDDSQLPKDRFSAERLKGVDSTLKIQPAKLEDSAVYLCASSFWTGSGSYEQYFGPGTRLTVT.

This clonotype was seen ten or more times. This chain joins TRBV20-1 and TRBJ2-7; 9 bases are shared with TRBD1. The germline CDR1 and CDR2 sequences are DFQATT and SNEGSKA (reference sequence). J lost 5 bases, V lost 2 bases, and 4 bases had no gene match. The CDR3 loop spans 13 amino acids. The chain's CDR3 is CSARRDRVNEQYF. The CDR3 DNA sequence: TGCAGTGCTAGACGGGACAGGGTTAACGAGCAGTACTTC.

The CDR3 here is CASSVGLTASYNEQYF. CDR3 in DNA: TGTGCCAGCAGCGTAGGGCTAACGGCCTCCTACAATGAGCAGTACTTC. The V call is TRBV7-2, the J call TRBJ2-1; D unresolved. The J call is in doubt because the DNA end fits TRBJ2-7 better. The CDR3 is made up of 16 amino acids. Germline lookup yields CDR1 SGHTA and CDR2 FQGNSA.

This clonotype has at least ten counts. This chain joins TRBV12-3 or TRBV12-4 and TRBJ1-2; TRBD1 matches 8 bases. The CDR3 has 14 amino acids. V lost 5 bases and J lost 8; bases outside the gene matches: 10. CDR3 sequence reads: CASSIGQGIRGYTF. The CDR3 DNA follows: TGTGCCAGCAGTATTGGACAGGGAATAAGAGGCTACACCTTC.

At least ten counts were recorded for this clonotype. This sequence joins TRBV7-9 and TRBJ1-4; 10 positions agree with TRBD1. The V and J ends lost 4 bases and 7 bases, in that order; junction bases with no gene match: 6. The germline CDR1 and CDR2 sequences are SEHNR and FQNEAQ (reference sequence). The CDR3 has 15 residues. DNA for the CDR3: TGTGCCAGCAGCTCCTCCGGGACAGGGGCTGAAAAACTGTTTTTT. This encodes CASSSSGTGAEKLFF.

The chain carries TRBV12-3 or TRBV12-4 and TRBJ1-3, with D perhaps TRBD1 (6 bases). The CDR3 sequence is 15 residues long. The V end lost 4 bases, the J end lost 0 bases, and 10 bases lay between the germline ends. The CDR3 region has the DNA TGTGCCAGCAGTTACTCGACAGGCTCTGGAAACACCATATATTTT. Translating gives CASSYSTGSGNTIYF.

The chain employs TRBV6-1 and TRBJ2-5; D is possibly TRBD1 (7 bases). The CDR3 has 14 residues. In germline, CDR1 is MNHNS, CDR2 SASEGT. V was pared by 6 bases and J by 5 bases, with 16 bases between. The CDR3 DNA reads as TGTGCCAGCAGCCGCGCTCAGGGGGGCGAGACCCAGTACTTC. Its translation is CASSRAQGGETQYF.

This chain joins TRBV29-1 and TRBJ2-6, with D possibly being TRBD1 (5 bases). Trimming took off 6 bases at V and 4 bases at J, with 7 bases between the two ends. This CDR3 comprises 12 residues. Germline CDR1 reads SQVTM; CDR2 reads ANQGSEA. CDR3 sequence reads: CSVRQGANVLTF. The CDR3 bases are TGCAGCGTCAGACAGGGGGCCAACGTCCTGACTTTC.

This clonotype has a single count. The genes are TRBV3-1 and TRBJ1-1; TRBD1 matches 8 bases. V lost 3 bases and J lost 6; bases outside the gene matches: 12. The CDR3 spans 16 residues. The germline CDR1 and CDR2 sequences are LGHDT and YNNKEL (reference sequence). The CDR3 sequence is CASSHLPTGVDPEAFF. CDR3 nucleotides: TGTGCCAGCAGCCACCTCCCGACAGGGGTGGACCCTGAAGCTTTCTTT.

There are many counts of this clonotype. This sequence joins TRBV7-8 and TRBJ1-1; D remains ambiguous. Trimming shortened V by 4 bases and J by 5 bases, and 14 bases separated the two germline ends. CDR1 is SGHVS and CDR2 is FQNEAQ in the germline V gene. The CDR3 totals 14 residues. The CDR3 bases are TGTGCCAGCAGCTCCGAGATATTTAATACTGAAGCTTTCTTT. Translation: CASSSEIFNTEAFF.

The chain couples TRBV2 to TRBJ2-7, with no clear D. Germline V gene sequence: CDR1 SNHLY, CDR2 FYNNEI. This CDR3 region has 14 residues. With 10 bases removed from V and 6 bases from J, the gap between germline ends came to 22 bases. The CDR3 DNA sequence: TGTGCCACCGCCCCCCTGGTGGGCGTAGGCGAGCAGTACTTC. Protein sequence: CATAPLVGVGEQYF.

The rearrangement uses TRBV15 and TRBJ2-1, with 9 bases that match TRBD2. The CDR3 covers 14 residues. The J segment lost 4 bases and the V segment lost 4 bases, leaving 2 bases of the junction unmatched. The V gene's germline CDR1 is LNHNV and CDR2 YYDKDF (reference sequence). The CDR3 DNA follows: TGTGCCACCAGCATTGCGGGGGGGTACAATGAGCAGTTCTTC. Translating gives CATSIAGGYNEQFF.

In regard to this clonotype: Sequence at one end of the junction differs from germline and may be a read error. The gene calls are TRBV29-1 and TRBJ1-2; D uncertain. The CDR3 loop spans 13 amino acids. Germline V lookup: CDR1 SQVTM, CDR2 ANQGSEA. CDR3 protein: CSVELVGNYVYTF. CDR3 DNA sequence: TGCAGCGTTGAATTAGTCGGAAACTATGTCTACACCTTC. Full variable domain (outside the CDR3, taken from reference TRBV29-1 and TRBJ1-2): SAVISQKPSRDICQRGTSLTIQCQVDSQVTMMFWYRQQPGQSLTLIATANQGSEATYESGFVIDKFPISRPNLTFSTLTVSNMSPEDSSIYLCSVELVGNYVYTFGSGTRLTVV.

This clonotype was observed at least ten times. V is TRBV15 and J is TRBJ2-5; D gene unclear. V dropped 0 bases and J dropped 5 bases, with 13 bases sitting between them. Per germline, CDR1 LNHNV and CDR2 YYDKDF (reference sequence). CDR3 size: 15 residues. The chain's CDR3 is CATSRDLAGSETQYF. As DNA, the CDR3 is TGTGCCACCAGCAGAGATTTAGCTGGGTCCGAGACCCAGTACTTC. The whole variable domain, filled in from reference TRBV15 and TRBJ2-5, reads DAMVIQNPRYQVTQFGKPVTLSCSQTLNHNVMYWYQQKSSQAPKLLFHYYDKDFNNEADTPDNFQSRRPNTSFCFLDIRSPGLGDTAMYLCATSRDLAGSETQYFGPGTRLLVL.

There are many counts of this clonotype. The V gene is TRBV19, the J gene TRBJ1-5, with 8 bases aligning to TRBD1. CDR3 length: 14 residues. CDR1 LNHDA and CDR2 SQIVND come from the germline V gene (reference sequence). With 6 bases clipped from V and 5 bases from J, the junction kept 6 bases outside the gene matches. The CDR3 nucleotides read TGTGCCAGTAGCGACAGGGGACGGGATCAGCCCCAGCATTTT. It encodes CASSDRGRDQPQHF.

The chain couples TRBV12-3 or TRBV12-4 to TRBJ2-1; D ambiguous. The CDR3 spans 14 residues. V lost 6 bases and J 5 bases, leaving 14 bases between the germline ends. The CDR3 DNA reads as TGTGCCAGCAGCTCCACTAAGGGTCACAATGAGCAGTTCTTC. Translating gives CASSSTKGHNEQFF.

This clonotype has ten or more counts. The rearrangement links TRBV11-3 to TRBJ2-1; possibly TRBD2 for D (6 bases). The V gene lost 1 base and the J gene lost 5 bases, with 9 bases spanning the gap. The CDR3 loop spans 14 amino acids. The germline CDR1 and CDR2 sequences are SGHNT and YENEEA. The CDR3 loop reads CASSLGGKNNEQFF. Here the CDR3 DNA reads TGTGCCAGCAGCTTAGGCGGGAAAAACAATGAGCAGTTCTTC.

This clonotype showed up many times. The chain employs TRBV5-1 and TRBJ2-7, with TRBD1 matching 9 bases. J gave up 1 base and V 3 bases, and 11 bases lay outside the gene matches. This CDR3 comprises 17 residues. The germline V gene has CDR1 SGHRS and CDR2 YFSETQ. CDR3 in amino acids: CASSSEGWDRVSYEQYF. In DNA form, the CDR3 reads TGCGCCAGCAGCTCTGAAGGATGGGACAGGGTATCCTACGAGCAGTACTTC.